A selection of T cell receptor beta chains follows, all from one sample in a study of CD8+ T cells in alopecia areata. Clones were read by immunoSEQ multiplex PCR, and TCRdb kept only the in-frame ones, dropping some. The sample has over 150,000 clones, 58% seen once. Sample: CD4+ T cells sorted from blood, taken at week 24, from a patient treated with tofacitinib. The receptors come from a human donor with alopecia areata. Both conserved end residues are part of each CDR3. Each record gives: clone size, J gene, V gene, D gene, CDR3 DNA, CDR3 protein. D genes are given only for firm matches. Clone size is given for some rows only: seen once, a few or many times, or a class if the clone is expanded.

>-|TRBJ1-1|TRBV29-1|TRBD1
TGCAGCGGCGGACAGGGGGACACTGAAGCTTTCTTT
CSGGQGDTEAFF
>-|TRBJ1-4|TRBV4-3|-
TGCGCCAGCAGCCAAGATTGGCAGGGGAGTAATGAAAAACTGTTTTTT
CASSQDWQGSNEKLFF
>few|TRBJ1-1|TRBV5-1|-
TGCGCCAGCAGCCCTAAAAACACAGGGATGGCTGAAGCTTTCTTT
CASSPKNTGMAEAFF
>-|TRBJ1-2|TRBV25-1|TRBD1
TGTGCCAGCAGTGATACCGGGACAGATTATGGCTACACCTTC
CASSDTGTDYGYTF
>-|TRBJ1-1|TRBV14|TRBD1
TGTGCCAGCAGCCAAGACGGTAGGGGGCGACGAGTGACTGAAGCTTTCTTT
CASSQDGRGRRVTEAFF
>-|TRBJ2-5|TRBV5-4|-
TGTGCCAGCAGCGTCGGAGTGGGCAGGGGTGAAGAGACCCAGTACTTC
CASSVGVGRGEETQYF
>-|TRBJ2-3|TRBV5-4|TRBD1
TGTGCCAGCAGCCCGAGACAGGGGAATTTAGATACGCAGTATTTT
CASSPRQGNLDTQYF
>few|TRBJ2-1|TRBV5-6|-
TGTGCCAGCAGCTTGGGGCCTCCGGGTCGGGGTGAGCAGTTCTTC
CASSLGPPGRGEQFF
>-|TRBJ2-5|TRBV7-9|-
TGTGCCAGCAGCTTAAGCGGCCAAGAGACCCAGTACTTC
CASSLSGQETQYF
>-|TRBJ2-5|TRBV20-1|-
TGCAGTGCTAGAAGTGGAGAGACCCAGTACTTC
CSARSGETQYF
>-|TRBJ2-5|TRBV15|TRBD1
TGTGCCACCAGCAGAGGGACATCCGACAGGGGTGAGACCCAGTACTTC
CATSRGTSDRGETQYF
>once|TRBJ2-6|TRBV6-5|-
TGTGCGAGCAGGCTCTCTGGGGCCAACGTCCTGACTTTC
CASRLSGANVLTF
>-|TRBJ2-1|TRBV30|-
TGTGCCTGGAGTAACGGAGCCAACAATGAGCAGTTCTTC
CAWSNGANNEQFF
>-|TRBJ2-2|TRBV5-4|TRBD2
TGTGCCAGCAGCGGAACCGGGACTAGCGGGATCGGGCCCGGGGAGCTGTTTTTT
CASSGTGTSGIGPGELFF
>-|TRBJ1-5|TRBV4-2|-
TGTGCCAGCAGCCAAGATCCTTGGGGAGGAGGTGTTAATCAAGCAGCCCAGCATTTT
CASSQDPWGGGVNQAAQHF
>-|TRBJ2-7|TRBV29-1|-
TGCAGCGTTGGTGGCGGCTACGAGCAGTACTTC
CSVGGGYEQYF
>few|TRBJ2-7|TRBV25-1|-
TGTGCCAGCAGTGGGCGACGAGGCGAGCAGTACTTC
CASSGRRGEQYF
>-|TRBJ2-1|TRBV5-1|TRBD2
TGCGCCAGCAGCTTTACTAGCGGGATTAGCAATGAGCAGTTCTTC
CASSFTSGISNEQFF
>once|TRBJ2-3|TRBV28|-
TGTGCCAGCATAGGTGCTAGTGGTAACTCGAATACGCAGTATTTT
CASIGASGNSNTQYF
>-|TRBJ2-1|TRBV28|TRBD2
TGTGCCAGCAGTCAGCAGGGACTATGGAGGATCTTC
CASSQQGLWRIF
>-|TRBJ2-7|TRBV5-1|TRBD1
TGCGCCAGCAGCTTGGACCAGGGGGCTTACGAGCAGTACTTC
CASSLDQGAYEQYF
>few|TRBJ2-5|TRBV4-3|TRBD2
TGCGCCAGCAGCCAAGAGCCGGGACTAGCGGGAGACTACCAAGAGACCCAGTACTTC
CASSQEPGLAGDYQETQYF
>few|TRBJ2-3|TRBV4-3|-
TGCGCCAGCAGCCAAGGAGCCAAGCCGGGAGTTGGCACAGATACGCAGTATTTT
CASSQGAKPGVGTDTQYF
>few|TRBJ1-2|TRBV29-1|TRBD1
TGCAGCGCCGGGACAGGGTACAATGGCTACACCTTC
CSAGTGYNGYTF
>-|TRBJ1-1|TRBV6-6|-
TGTGCCAGTGGGATAATGAACACTGAAGCTTTCTTT
CASGIMNTEAFF
>-|TRBJ2-1|TRBV30|-
TGTGCCTGGAGCGCGGGACACCTAACATACAATGAGCAGTTCTTC
CAWSAGHLTYNEQFF
>-|TRBJ1-2|TRBV21-1|-
TGTGCCAGCAGCTTGAAGGGCAGGGACCGCTATGGCTACACCTTC
CASSLKGRDRYGYTF
>-|TRBJ2-5|TRBV7-2|-
TGTGCCAGCAGATTCCAAGAGACCCAGTACTTC
CASRFQETQYF
>-|TRBJ2-7|TRBV4-2|TRBD1
TGTGCCAGCAGCCAAGACCGGGACAGGGTCTACGAGCAGTACTTC
CASSQDRDRVYEQYF
>-|TRBJ1-2|TRBV25-1|-
TGTGCCAGCAGTGAAGTTAGGGGATCGTATGGCTACACCTTC
CASSEVRGSYGYTF
>many|TRBJ2-5|TRBV7-3|-
TGTGCCAGCAGCCCCCAGGGGCCGGCGAAGACCCAGTACTTC
CASSPQGPAKTQYF
>few|TRBJ2-5|TRBV14|-
TGTGCCAGCAGCCCGGGATCCGACTCGAACCAAGAGACCCAGTACTTC
CASSPGSDSNQETQYF
>-|TRBJ2-5|TRBV29-1|-
TGCAGCGTTGGGAGTTTCGGGGTATCGGGGACCCAGTACTTC
CSVGSFGVSGTQYF
>-|TRBJ1-2|TRBV6-5|TRBD1
TGTGCCAGCTATTCGGACAGGGGGCTCGATGGCTACACCTTC
CASYSDRGLDGYTF
>-|TRBJ2-3|TRBV11-1|TRBD1
TGTGCCAGCAGCCTAGGACAGGCGATTAGCACAGATACGCAGTATTTT
CASSLGQAISTDTQYF
>few|TRBJ1-3|TRBV15|-
TGTGCCACCAGCAGAGAAAGGGGAGGAACTGGAAACACCATATATTTT
CATSRERGGTGNTIYF
>-|TRBJ2-1|TRBV29-1|TRBD2
TGCAGCGGCCGACTAGCGGGGGGTTGGGAGCAGTTCTTC
CSGRLAGGWEQFF
>few|TRBJ2-5|TRBV9|-
TGTGCCAGCAGCGACCAACAAGAGACCCAGTACTTC
CASSDQQETQYF
>-|TRBJ2-2|TRBV30|-
TGTGCCTGGAGTGTAGGAGGGGCAGGCGGGGAGCTGTTTTTT
CAWSVGGAGGELFF
>-|TRBJ1-4|TRBV5-1|TRBD1
TGCGCCAGCAGCTCGGGACAGTCTACAACTAATGAAAAACTGTTTTTT
CASSSGQSTTNEKLFF
>-|TRBJ1-1|TRBV5-1|-
TGCGCCAGCAGCTACATCCGACGGGACACTGAAGCTTTCTTT
CASSYIRRDTEAFF
>few|TRBJ2-5|TRBV5-6|TRBD2
TGTGCCAGCAGCTTGGCCCTAGCGGGGGCTCCGAGCCAAGAGACCCAGTACTTC
CASSLALAGAPSQETQYF
>-|TRBJ2-7|TRBV10-3|TRBD1
TGTGCCATCCAAGGGACAGCCTACGAGCAGTACTTC
CAIQGTAYEQYF
>-|TRBJ1-1|TRBV10-3|-
TGTGCCATCAGGGGTACACCGAACACTGAAGCTTTCTTT
CAIRGTPNTEAFF
>once|TRBJ2-7|TRBV11-2|-
TGTGCCAGCAGCCAACAGTCTGAGCAGTACTTC
CASSQQSEQYF